The 30 T cell receptor beta chains given below trace back to one sample, sequenced in a study of T cell responses to AZD1222 COVID-19 vaccine. Method: immunoSEQ multiplex PCR; TCRdb's copy keeps in-frame clones and lacks some. The table records fewer than 85,000 clones, about 92% of them present only once. Sequencing used peripheral blood, obtained on day 0 of MenACWY control vaccination. All receptors derive from an adult in good health.

This chain joins TRBV19 and TRBJ2-3; 9 bases line up with TRBD1. The CDR3 loop spans 16 amino acids. Germline V gives CDR1 LNHDA, CDR2 SQIVND (reference sequence). J was trimmed by 2 bases and V by 3 bases; bases with no gene match: 6. This CDR3 is CASSITGGPPTDTQYF. The DNA of the CDR3 is TGTGCCAGTAGTATTACAGGGGGCCCTCCCACAGATACGCAGTATTTT.

A single count supports this clone. The chain joins TRBV7-2 to TRBJ1-5; D is ambiguous. This CDR3 is built from 13 residues. V lost 1 base to trimming and J lost 5 bases, with 6 bases between them. Looked up from germline, CDR1 is SGHTA and CDR2 is FQGNSA. CDR3 in amino acids: CASSLVSDQPQHF. Here the CDR3 DNA reads TGTGCCAGCAGCTTAGTTTCGGATCAGCCCCAGCATTTT.

The V and J genes are TRBV28 and TRBJ1-5; 8 nucleotides line up with TRBD1. The CDR3 is 14 amino acids. The V and J ends lost 6 bases and 5 bases, in that order; junction bases with no gene match: 6. The V gene's germline CDR1 is MDHEN and CDR2 SYDVKM. The CDR3 spells CASSRGQGDQPQHF. The CDR3 DNA is TGTGCCAGCAGCCGAGGACAGGGAGATCAGCCCCAGCATTTT.

V usage is TRBV28 and J usage is TRBJ1-4, with D tentatively TRBD1 (6 bases). The CDR3 is made up of 14 amino acids. Per the germline V gene, CDR1 is MDHEN and CDR2 is SYDVKM. V was shortened by 6 bases and J by 8 bases, with 16 bases between the two germline ends. The CDR3 DNA reads as TGTGCCAGCAGCCTAACCAGGGGTTTGGAAAAACTGTTTTTT. This encodes CASSLTRGLEKLFF. Full variable domain (rest looked up from reference TRBV28 and TRBJ1-4): DVKVTQSSRYLVKRTGEKVFLECVQDMDHENMFWYRQDPGLGLRLIYFSYDVKMKEKGDIPEGYSVSREKKERFSLILESASTNQTSMYLCASSLTRGLEKLFFGSGTQLSVL.

About this clone: One end of the junction is discordant with germline, which a read error may explain. In DNA form, the CDR3 reads TGTGCCAGCAGCTTGGGAGGGAACGCCGGGGAGCTGTTTTTT. It encodes CASSLGGNAGELFF. This chain links TRBV5-4 with TRBJ2-2; tentatively, D is TRBD2 (5 bases). The CDR3 loop spans 14 amino acids. Looked up from germline, CDR1 is SGHNT and CDR2 is YYREEE (reference sequence).

V and J are TRBV19 and TRBJ2-1; 11 bases fit TRBD1. The trim removed 9 bases at V and 8 bases at J, leaving 9 bases unmatched. CDR1 is LNHDA and CDR2 is SQIVND in the germline V gene (reference sequence). This CDR3 has 14 residues. Here the CDR3 DNA reads TGTGCCAGCCAAAAAGGACAGGGGGCCGATGAGCAGTTCTTC. The encoded protein is CASQKGQGADEQFF. Full variable domain (outside the CDR3, taken from reference TRBV19 and TRBJ2-1): DGGITQSPKYLFRKEGQNVTLSCEQNLNHDAMYWYRQDPGQGLRLIYYSQIVNDFQKGDIAEGYSVSREKKESFPLTVTSAQKNPTAFYLCASQKGQGADEQFFGPGTRLTVL.

The J gene is TRBJ2-1, the V gene TRBV18, with 11 bases identical to TRBD2. The CDR3 has 14 residues. V gave up 3 bases and J gave up 8 bases; unmatched junction bases: 3. The germline gives CDR1 KGHSH, CDR2 LQKENI. This CDR3 is CASSPPGLADEQFF. The DNA of the CDR3 is TGTGCCAGCTCACCTCCGGGACTAGCGGATGAGCAGTTCTTC.

The chain has TRBV6-2 or TRBV6-3 and TRBJ1-1; D ambiguous. Germline V gene sequence: CDR1 MNHEY, CDR2 SVGEGT. The CDR3 has 13 amino acids. Trimming took 4 bases from V and 4 from J, leaving 10 bases between them. The CDR3 nucleotides are TGTGCCAGCAGTTGGACCCTCTCCACTGAAGCTTTCTTT. Encoded protein: CASSWTLSTEAFF.

The chain links TRBV29-1 to TRBJ2-7; a possible D gene is TRBD1 (8 bases). The germline V gene has CDR1 SQVTM and CDR2 ANQGSEA. There are 13 residues in the CDR3. Trimming stripped 6 bases from V and 5 bases from J, with 17 bases between. CDR3 amino acids: CSVATGGGDEQYF. CDR3 in DNA: TGCAGCGTGGCTACAGGGGGAGGGGACGAGCAGTACTTC.

This chain links TRBV15 with TRBJ2-5; TRBD2 aligns across 11 bases. Germline CDR1 and CDR2: LNHNV and YYDKDF (reference sequence). This CDR3 comprises 14 residues. Unmatched junction bases numbered 3, after V lost 8 bases and J lost 1 base. CDR3 sequence reads: CATGLAGLQETQYF. The CDR3 coding sequence is TGTGCCACCGGACTAGCGGGTCTCCAAGAGACCCAGTACTTC.

The chain combines TRBV6-5 with TRBJ2-2, with TRBD1 as a possible D gene (6 bases). The CDR3 contains 15 residues. The germline CDR1 and CDR2 sequences are MNHEY and SVGAGI. Trimming left V 7 bases short and J 2 bases short, with 14 bases between. CDR3 amino acids: CASKVSDRNTGELFF. The CDR3, as DNA: TGTGCCAGCAAGGTGTCGGACAGAAACACCGGGGAGCTGTTTTTT.

The chain joins TRBV6-6 to TRBJ2-3, with 7 bases identical to TRBD1. CDR1 is MNHNY, CDR2 SVGAGI, per germline (reference sequence). V was clipped by 4 bases and J by 2 bases; unmatched bases: 6. The CDR3 has 15 residues. The CDR3 DNA is TGTGCCAGCAGTTCGAACAGGGGTTTCACAGATACGCAGTATTTT. Protein: CASSSNRGFTDTQYF.

CDR3 sequence: CASSLQEFGELFF. CDR3 nucleotide sequence: TGTGCCAGCAGTTTACAGGAATTCGGGGAGCTGTTTTTT. The chain links TRBV12-3 or TRBV12-4 to TRBJ2-2; D gene uncertain. Trimming left V 2 bases short and J 7 bases short, with 8 bases between. This CDR3 comprises 13 residues.

V usage is TRBV5-8 and J usage is TRBJ2-2, with TRBD1 as a possible D gene (5 bases). V gave up 2 bases and J gave up 0 bases, with 8 bases separating them. Germline-derived CDR1 and CDR2 are SGHTS and YDEGEE. This CDR3 comprises 15 residues. The CDR3 region is CASSFDRANTGELFF. CDR3 nucleotide sequence: TGTGCCAGCAGCTTCGACAGAGCGAACACCGGGGAGCTGTTTTTT.

The chain links TRBV27 to TRBJ1-6; no clear D gene. The CDR3 length is 15 residues. Germline CDR1 MNHEY, CDR2 SMNVEV (reference sequence). Trimming cost V 7 bases and J 8 bases, with 18 bases left between them. Here the CDR3 DNA reads TGTGCCAGCACCTATACGATCCGTGGGGATTCACCCCTCCACTTT. Protein sequence: CASTYTIRGDSPLHF.

The V gene is TRBV20-1, the J gene TRBJ1-1; possibly TRBD1 for D (6 bases). Per germline, CDR1 DFQATT and CDR2 SNEGSKA (reference sequence). This CDR3 spans 15 amino acids. Trimming removed 3 bases at V and 2 bases at J, with 16 bases between. CDR3 protein: CSASPPGHPNTEAFF. CDR3 bases: TGCAGTGCTAGTCCCCCGGGACACCCAAACACTGAAGCTTTCTTT.

Turning to this clone: The identical CDR3 is also encoded by other nucleotide sequences in the sample. The V and J genes are TRBV27 and TRBJ1-1; 8 bases line up with TRBD1. V dropped 6 bases and J dropped 4; count of bases not matched to a gene: 7. From germline, CDR1 is MNHEY and CDR2 SMNVEV (reference sequence). This CDR3 is built from 14 residues. Here the CDR3 DNA reads TGTGCCAGCAGCCAGCGACAGGGGAGCACTGAAGCTTTCTTT. This encodes CASSQRQGSTEAFF.

The chain combines TRBV6-2 or TRBV6-3 with TRBJ1-5; no reliable D call. There are 16 residues in the CDR3. Germline-derived CDR1 and CDR2 are MNHEY and SVGEGT. V was clipped by 2 bases and J by 0 bases, with 11 bases between them. CDR3 in DNA: TGTGCCAGCAGTTACCCGACTCATTATAGCAATCAGCCCCAGCATTTT. This encodes CASSYPTHYSNQPQHF.

The chain carries TRBV4-1 and TRBJ2-7, with 7 bases matching TRBD2. The germline V gene has CDR1 MGHRA and CDR2 YSYEKL. The J segment lost 2 bases and the V segment lost 0 bases, leaving 13 bases of the junction unmatched. This CDR3 has 18 amino acids. The CDR3 here is CASSQEDKGLGLAYEQYF. The DNA for the CDR3 is TGCGCCAGCAGCCAAGAGGATAAGGGTCTCGGACTAGCCTACGAGCAGTACTTC.

This clone occurred a few times. The chain recombines TRBV28 with TRBJ2-5; the D is unclear. From germline, CDR1 is MDHEN and CDR2 SYDVKM. Trimming left V 3 bases short and J 4 bases short, with 18 bases between. CDR3 length: 16 amino acids. The CDR3 DNA reads TGTGCCAGCAGTTTGCCCACCCCGGGCCAGATAGAGACCCAGTACTTC. Encoded protein: CASSLPTPGQIETQYF. Full variable domain (rest looked up from reference TRBV28 and TRBJ2-5): DVKVTQSSRYLVKRTGEKVFLECVQDMDHENMFWYRQDPGLGLRLIYFSYDVKMKEKGDIPEGYSVSREKKERFSLILESASTNQTSMYLCASSLPTPGQIETQYFGPGTRLLVL.

This chain uses TRBV3-1 (or the pseudogene TRBV3-2) with TRBJ1-2; 9 bases line up with TRBD1. The V segment lost 1 base and the J segment 2 bases; nucleotides outside the gene matches: 11. Germline V gene data show CDR1 as LGHDT and CDR2 as YNNKEL (reference sequence). There are 18 residues in the CDR3. In nucleotides, the CDR3 is TGTGCCAGCAGCCAAGTCGGTTGGGCCGGACAGGGGAACTATGGCTACACCTTC. This sequence encodes CASSQVGWAGQGNYGYTF.

This clone has just one count. The genes are TRBV30 and TRBJ2-7; 10 bases map to TRBD1. Germline CDR1 and CDR2: GTSNPN and SVGIG (reference sequence). CDR3 length: 14 amino acids. Trimming cost V 1 base and J 3 bases; bases outside gene matches: 3. CDR3: CAWSGDRGLYEQYF. The DNA for the CDR3 is TGTGCCTGGAGTGGGGACAGGGGACTCTACGAGCAGTACTTC.

The chain carries TRBV5-1 and TRBJ2-7; 8 nucleotides match TRBD2. CDR1 SGHRS and CDR2 YFSETQ come from the germline V gene. The CDR3 totals 16 residues. J lost 2 bases, V lost 1 base, and 8 bases had no gene match. The CDR3, as DNA: TGCGCCAGCAGCTTGTCTGAGCGGGAGAGAACCTACGAGCAGTACTTC. Protein: CASSLSERERTYEQYF.

In DNA, the CDR3 is TGCGCCAGCAGCTTGGAGGGGGGACCCTATGGCTACACCTTC. Translated: CASSLEGGPYGYTF. The V call is TRBV5-1, the J call TRBJ1-2; tentatively, D is TRBD1 (6 bases). CDR1 and CDR2 (germline): SGHRS, YFSETQ. The ends were cut back, 0 bases at V and 4 bases at J, with 10 bases in the middle. The length of the CDR3 is 14 residues.

The chain carries TRBV19 and TRBJ2-3; D ambiguous. Germline V gene lookup returns CDR1 LNHDA and CDR2 SQIVND (reference sequence). Trimming left V 5 bases short and J 5 bases short, with 11 bases between. The CDR3 has 13 amino acids. CDR3 coding DNA: TGTGCCAGTAGTCCACGGCCGGGAGATACGCAGTATTTT. This translates into CASSPRPGDTQYF.

The rearrangement uses TRBV3-1 (or the pseudogene TRBV3-2) and TRBJ2-7, with 8 bases that match TRBD1. The CDR3 extends over 13 amino acids. V was pared by 1 base and J by 6 bases, with 2 bases of the junction left unmatched. Per germline, CDR1 LGHDT and CDR2 YNNKEL (reference sequence). The CDR3 DNA reads as TGTGCCAGCAGCCAAGGGACAGGGTCCGAGCAGTACTTC. Translation gives CASSQGTGSEQYF.

V gene TRBV13 combines with J gene TRBJ2-2; D is perhaps TRBD2 (6 bases). This CDR3 has 14 residues. Trimming pared 6 bases from V and 5 bases from J, leaving 13 bases between. Germline V lookup: CDR1 PRHDT, CDR2 FYEKMQ (reference sequence). CDR3 bases: TGTGCCAGCAGGCCGGGACTTCCGACCGGGGAGCTGTTTTTT. This sequence encodes CASRPGLPTGELFF. Combining the CDR3 with reference TRBV13 and TRBJ2-2 gives the whole variable domain AAGVIQSPRHLIKEKRETATLKCYPIPRHDTVYWYQQGPGQDPQFLISFYEKMQSDKGSIPDRFSAQQFSDYHSELNMSSLELGDSALYFCASRPGLPTGELFFGEGSRLTVL.

J is TRBJ2-7 and V is TRBV6-5, with 9 nucleotides matching TRBD1. Germline trimming cut 4 bases from V and 4 bases from J; bases unmatched to any gene: 5. CDR1 MNHEY and CDR2 SVGAGI come from the germline V gene. The CDR3 contains 14 residues. The CDR3 loop reads CASSSGTGLYEQYF. In DNA form, the CDR3 reads TGTGCCAGCAGTTCCGGGACAGGGCTTTACGAGCAGTACTTC.

In the case of this clone: One end of the junction is discordant with germline, which a read error may explain. The V gene is TRBV6-5, the J gene TRBJ2-5; D possibly corresponds to TRBD1 (5 bases). CDR1 is MNHEY and CDR2 is SVGAGI in the germline V gene. This CDR3 comprises 15 residues. CDR3: CASSYGPKGQGTQYF. The DNA for the CDR3 is TGTGCCAGCAGTTATGGTCCGAAGGGGCAAGGGACCCAGTACTTC.

The chain uses TRBV3-1 (or the pseudogene TRBV3-2) and TRBJ2-7, with D perhaps TRBD1 (5 bases). Germline V CDR1 and CDR2: LGHDT, YNNKEL (reference sequence). The length of the CDR3 is 12 residues. The germline V and J ends were trimmed by 5 bases and 5 bases, with 10 bases remaining between them. The CDR3 sequence is CASSTPRDEQYF. For the CDR3, the DNA is TGTGCCAGCAGCACCCCCAGGGACGAGCAGTACTTC.